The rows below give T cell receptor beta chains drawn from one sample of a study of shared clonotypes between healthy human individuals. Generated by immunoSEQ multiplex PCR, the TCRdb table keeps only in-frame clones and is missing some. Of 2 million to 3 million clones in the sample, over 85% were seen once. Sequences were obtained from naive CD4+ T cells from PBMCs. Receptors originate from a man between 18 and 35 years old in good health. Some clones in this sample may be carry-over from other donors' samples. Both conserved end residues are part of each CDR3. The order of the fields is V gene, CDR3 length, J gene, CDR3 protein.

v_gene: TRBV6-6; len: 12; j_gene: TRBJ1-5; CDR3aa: CASSYSIQPQHF
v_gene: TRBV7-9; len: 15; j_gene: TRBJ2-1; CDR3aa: CAGVGRGPTYNEQFF
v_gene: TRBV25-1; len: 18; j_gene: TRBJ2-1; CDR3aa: CASSERFFGGSLRNEQFF
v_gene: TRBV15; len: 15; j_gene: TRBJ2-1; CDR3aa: CATSIGRDPRNEQFF
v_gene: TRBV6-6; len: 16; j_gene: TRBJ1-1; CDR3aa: CASRAARGGFDTEAFF
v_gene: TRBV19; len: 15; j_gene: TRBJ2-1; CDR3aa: CASSLAGGPDNEQFF
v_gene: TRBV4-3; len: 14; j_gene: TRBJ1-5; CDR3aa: CASSQDLGDQPQHF
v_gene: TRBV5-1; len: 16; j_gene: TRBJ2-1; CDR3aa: CASSLVAQSSYNEQFF
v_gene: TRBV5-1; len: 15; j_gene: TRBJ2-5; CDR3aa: CASSLASGTKETQYF
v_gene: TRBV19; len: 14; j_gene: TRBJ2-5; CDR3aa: CASSRGLAGETQYF
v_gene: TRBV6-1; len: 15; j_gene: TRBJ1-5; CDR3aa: CASSSDRGRDQPQHF
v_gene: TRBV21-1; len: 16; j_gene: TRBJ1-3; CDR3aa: CASSKVRGPFGNTIYF
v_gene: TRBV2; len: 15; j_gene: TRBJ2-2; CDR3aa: CASSKGRTNTGELFF
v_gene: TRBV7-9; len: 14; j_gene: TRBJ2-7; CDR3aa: CASSLSGPFYEQYF
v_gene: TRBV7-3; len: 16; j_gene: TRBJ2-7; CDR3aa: CASSLDLTSGTYEQYF
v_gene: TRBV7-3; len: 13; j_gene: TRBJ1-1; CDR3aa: CASSLGGDAEAFF
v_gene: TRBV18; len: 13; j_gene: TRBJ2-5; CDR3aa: CASSPPGLETQYF
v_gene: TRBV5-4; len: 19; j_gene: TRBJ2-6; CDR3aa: CASSLPPGQSGSGANVLTF
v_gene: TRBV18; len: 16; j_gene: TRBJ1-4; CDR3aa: CASSLQGLATNEKLFF